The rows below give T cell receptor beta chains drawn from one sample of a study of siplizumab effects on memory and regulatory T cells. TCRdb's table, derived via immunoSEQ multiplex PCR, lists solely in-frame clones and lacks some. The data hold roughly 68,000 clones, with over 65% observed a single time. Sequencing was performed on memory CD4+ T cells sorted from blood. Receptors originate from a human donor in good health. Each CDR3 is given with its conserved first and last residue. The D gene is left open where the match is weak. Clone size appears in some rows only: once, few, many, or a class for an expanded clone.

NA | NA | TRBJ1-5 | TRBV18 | CASSPGRRENQPQHF | TGTGCCAGCTCACCGGGACGTCGGGAAAATCAGCCCCAGCATTTT
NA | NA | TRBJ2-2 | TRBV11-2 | CASRHGTGELFF | TGTGCCAGCAGGCACGGCACCGGGGAGCTGTTTTTT
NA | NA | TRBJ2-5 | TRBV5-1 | CASSSRGGQETQYF | TGCGCCAGCAGCTCCAGGGGGGGTCAAGAGACCCAGTACTTC
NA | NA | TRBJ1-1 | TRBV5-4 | CASSSGSGVTEAFF | TGTGCCAGCAGCTCAGGGTCGGGAGTCACTGAAGCTTTCTTT
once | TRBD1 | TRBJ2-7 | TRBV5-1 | CASSLEGQAYEQYF | TGCGCCAGCAGCTTGGAGGGACAGGCCTACGAGCAGTACTTC
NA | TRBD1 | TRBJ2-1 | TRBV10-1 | CASRTRQGPTSNEQFF | TGCGCCAGCAGGACGCGACAGGGTCCCACCTCCAATGAGCAGTTCTTC
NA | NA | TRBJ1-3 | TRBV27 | CASSSPRPGNTIYF | TGTGCCAGCAGTTCCCCCCGCCCTGGAAACACCATATATTTT
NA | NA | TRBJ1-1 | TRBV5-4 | CASSSPVRGITEAFF | TGTGCCAGCAGCTCCCCCGTGCGTGGTATCACTGAAGCTTTCTTT
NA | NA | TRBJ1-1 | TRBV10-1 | CASSSSSFGEAFF | NA
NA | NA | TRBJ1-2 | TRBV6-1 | CASKSNVLRYGYTF | TGTGCCAGCAAATCCAACGTACTGCGTTATGGCTACACCTTC
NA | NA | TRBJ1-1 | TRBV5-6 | CASRETDTEAFF | TGTGCCAGCAGGGAGACGGACACTGAAGCTTTCTTT
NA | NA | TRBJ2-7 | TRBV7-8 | CASSPSIHYEQYF | TGTGCCAGCAGCCCCTCTATACACTACGAGCAGTACTTC
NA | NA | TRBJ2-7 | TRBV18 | CASSLLQSYEQYF | TGTGCCAGCTCACTACTCCAGAGCTACGAGCAGTACTTC
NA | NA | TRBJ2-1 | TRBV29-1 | CSVARGREQFF | TGCAGCGTTGCGAGGGGGAGAGAGCAGTTCTTC
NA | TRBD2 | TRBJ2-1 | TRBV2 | CASSEVKRGYNEQFF | TGTGCCAGCAGTGAAGTCAAGCGGGGGTACAATGAGCAGTTCTTC
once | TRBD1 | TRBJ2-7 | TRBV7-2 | CASSWGQGIEEQYF | TGTGCCAGCAGCTGGGGACAGGGCATAGAGGAGCAGTACTTC
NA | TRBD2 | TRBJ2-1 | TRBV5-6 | CASSLGLAEGYNEQFF | TGTGCCAGCAGCTTGGGACTAGCGGAGGGGTACAATGAGCAGTTCTTC
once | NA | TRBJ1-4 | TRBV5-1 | CASSPQWTVRNEKLFF | TGCGCCAGCAGCCCCCAATGGACAGTTAGAAATGAAAAACTGTTTTTT
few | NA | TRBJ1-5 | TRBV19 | CASSIQPNQPQHF | TGTGCCAGTAGTATCCAGCCCAATCAGCCCCAGCATTTT
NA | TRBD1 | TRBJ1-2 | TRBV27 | CASSSMDRLGLGGYTF | TGTGCCAGCAGTTCAATGGACAGGCTGGGGCTTGGTGGCTACACCTTC
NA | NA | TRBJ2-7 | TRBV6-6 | CASAFSLEQYF | TGTGCCAGCGCCTTCTCTCTCGAGCAGTACTTC
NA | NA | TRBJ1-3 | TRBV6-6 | CASSPGSSGNTIYF | TGTGCCAGCAGCCCAGGGAGTTCTGGAAACACCATATATTTT
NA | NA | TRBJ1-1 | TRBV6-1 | CASSDGRVNTEAFF | TGTGCCAGCAGTGACGGGAGGGTTAACACTGAAGCTTTCTTT
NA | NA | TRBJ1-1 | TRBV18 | CASSRTVEAFF | TGTGCCAGCTCAAGGACGGTTGAAGCTTTCTTT
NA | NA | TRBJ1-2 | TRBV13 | CASSKRDRGLRGYTF | TGTGCCAGCAGCAAAAGGGACCGGGGCCTACGTGGCTACACCTTC
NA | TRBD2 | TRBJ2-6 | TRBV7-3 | CASSLEGSGSHRANVLTF | TGTGCCAGCAGCCTCGAGGGGAGCGGGAGTCACCGGGCCAACGTCCTGACTTTC
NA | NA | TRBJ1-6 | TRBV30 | CASGLAGAGNSPLHF | TGTGCCTCCGGCTTGGCGGGGGCAGGCAATTCACCCCTCCACTTT
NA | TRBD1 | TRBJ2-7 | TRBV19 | CASSIAGGYEQYF | TGTGCCAGTAGTATAGCAGGGGGCTACGAGCAGTACTTC
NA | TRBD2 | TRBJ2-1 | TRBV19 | CASSRWGTSGRAGDEQFF | TGTGCCAGTAGTCGATGGGGGACTAGCGGGAGGGCCGGGGATGAGCAGTTCTTC
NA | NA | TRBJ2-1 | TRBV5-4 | CASSFRDSSTNEQFF | TGTGCCAGCAGCTTCCGGGACTCTTCCACCAATGAGCAGTTCTTC
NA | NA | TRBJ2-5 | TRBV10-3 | CATSGGAETQYF | TGTGCCACAAGTGGGGGGGCAGAGACCCAGTACTTC
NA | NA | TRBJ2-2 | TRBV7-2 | CASSPPGHAGELFF | TGTGCCAGCAGCCCCCCAGGGCATGCCGGGGAGCTGTTTTTT
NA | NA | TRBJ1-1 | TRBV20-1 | CSADRNTEAFF | TGCAGTGCGGACAGGAACACTGAAGCTTTCTTT
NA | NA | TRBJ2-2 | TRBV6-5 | CATLDGPGELFF | TGTGCCACTTTAGACGGACCCGGGGAGCTGTTTTTT
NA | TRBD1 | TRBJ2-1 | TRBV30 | CAWTPGAGGRHNEQFF | TGTGCCTGGACCCCTGGGGCAGGGGGTCGCCACAATGAGCAGTTCTTC
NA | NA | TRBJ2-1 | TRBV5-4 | CASSLAGGLYNEQFF | TGTGCCAGCAGCTTGGCTGGCGGGCTCTACAATGAGCAGTTCTTC
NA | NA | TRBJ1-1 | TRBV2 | CASSEAPISDTEAFF | TGTGCCAGCAGTGAAGCGCCGATCTCCGACACTGAAGCTTTCTTT
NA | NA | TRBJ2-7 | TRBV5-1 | CASSSGTQGSEQYF | TGCGCCAGCAGCTCCGGCACTCAGGGGTCTGAGCAGTACTTC
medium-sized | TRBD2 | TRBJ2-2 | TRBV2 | CASSDGRGGPTGELFF | TGTGCCAGCAGTGATGGGCGGGGGGGCCCCACCGGGGAGCTGTTTTTT
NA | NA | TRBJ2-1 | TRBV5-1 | CASSLPAGPGDEQFF | TGCGCCAGCAGCTTGCCCGCTGGTCCTGGAGATGAGCAGTTCTTC